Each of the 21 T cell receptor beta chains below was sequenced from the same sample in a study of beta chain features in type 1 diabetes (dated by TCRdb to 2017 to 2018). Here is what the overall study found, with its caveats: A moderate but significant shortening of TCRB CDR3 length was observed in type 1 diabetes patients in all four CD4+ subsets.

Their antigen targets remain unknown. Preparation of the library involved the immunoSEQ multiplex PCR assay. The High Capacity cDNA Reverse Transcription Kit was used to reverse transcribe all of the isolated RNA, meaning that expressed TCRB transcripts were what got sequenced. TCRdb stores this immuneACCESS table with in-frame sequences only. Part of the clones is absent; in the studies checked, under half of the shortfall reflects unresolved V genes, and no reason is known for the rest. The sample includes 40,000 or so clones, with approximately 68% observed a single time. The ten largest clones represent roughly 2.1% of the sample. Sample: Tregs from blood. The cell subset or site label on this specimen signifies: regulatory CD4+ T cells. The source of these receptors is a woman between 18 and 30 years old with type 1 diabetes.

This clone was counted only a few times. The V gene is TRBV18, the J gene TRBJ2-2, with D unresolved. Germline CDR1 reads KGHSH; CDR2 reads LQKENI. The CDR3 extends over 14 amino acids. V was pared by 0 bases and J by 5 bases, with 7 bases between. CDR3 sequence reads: CASSPPPQTGELFF. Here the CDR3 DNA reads TGTGCCAGCTCACCACCCCCGCAGACCGGGGAGCTGTTTTTT.

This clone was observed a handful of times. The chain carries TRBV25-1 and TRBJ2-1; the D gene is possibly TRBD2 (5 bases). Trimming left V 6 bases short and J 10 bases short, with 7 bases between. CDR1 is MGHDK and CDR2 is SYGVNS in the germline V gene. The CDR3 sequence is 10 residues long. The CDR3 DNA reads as TGTGCCAGCAGGCGGGTCGAGCAGTTCTTC. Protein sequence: CASRRVEQFF.

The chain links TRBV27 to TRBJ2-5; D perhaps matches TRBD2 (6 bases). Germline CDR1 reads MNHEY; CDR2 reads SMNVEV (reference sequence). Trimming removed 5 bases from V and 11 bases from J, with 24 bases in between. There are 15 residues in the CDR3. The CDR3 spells CASSLRAGTWGEQYF. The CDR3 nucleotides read TGTGCCAGCAGTCTTCGGGCGGGGACTTGGGGGGAGCAGTACTTC.

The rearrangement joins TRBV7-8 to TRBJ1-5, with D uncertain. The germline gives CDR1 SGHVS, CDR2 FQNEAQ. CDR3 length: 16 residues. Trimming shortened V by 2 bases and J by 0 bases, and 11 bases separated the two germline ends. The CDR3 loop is CASSLMGEYSNQPQHF. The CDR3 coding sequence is TGTGCCAGCAGCTTAATGGGCGAATATAGCAATCAGCCCCAGCATTTT.

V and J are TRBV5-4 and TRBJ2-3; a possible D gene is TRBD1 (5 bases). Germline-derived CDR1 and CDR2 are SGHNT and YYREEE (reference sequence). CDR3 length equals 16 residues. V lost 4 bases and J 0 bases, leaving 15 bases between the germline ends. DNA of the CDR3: TGTGCCAGCAGCCAACAAGGACACCCTAGCACAGATACGCAGTATTTT. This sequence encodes CASSQQGHPSTDTQYF.

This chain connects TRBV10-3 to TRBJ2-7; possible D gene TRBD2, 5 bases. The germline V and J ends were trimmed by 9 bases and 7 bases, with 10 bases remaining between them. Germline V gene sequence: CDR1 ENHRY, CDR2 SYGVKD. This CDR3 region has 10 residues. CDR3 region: CAMGSGEQYF. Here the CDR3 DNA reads TGTGCCATGGGGTCGGGGGAGCAGTACTTC.

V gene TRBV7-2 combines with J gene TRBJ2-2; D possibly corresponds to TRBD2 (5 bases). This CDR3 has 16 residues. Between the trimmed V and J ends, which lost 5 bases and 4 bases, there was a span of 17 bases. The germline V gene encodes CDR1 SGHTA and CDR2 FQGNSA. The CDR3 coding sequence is TGTGCCAGCAGCGCCTCGGGGTCGAACACCACCGGGGAGCTGTTTTTT. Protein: CASSASGSNTTGELFF.

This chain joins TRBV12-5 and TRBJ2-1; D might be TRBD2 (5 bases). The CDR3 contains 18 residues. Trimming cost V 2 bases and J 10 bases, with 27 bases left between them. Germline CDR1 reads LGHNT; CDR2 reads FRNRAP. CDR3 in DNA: TGTGCTAGTGGTTTGTCTACTAGGGATCAGCTTGTTCCCCTGGAGCAGTTCTTC. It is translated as CASGLSTRDQLVPLEQFF.

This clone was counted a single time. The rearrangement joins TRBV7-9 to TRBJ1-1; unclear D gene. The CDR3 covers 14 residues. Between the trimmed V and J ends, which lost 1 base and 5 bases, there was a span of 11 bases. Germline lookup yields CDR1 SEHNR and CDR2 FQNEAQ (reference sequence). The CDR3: CASSLEERVTEAFF. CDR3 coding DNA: TGTGCCAGCAGCTTAGAAGAGAGGGTGACTGAAGCTTTCTTT.

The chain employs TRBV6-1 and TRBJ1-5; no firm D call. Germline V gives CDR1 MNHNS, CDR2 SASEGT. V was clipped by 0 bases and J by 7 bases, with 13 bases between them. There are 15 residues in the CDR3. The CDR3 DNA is TGTGCCAGCAGTGAAGCCCTAGGTTTGCAGCAGCCCCAGCATTTT. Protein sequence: CASSEALGLQQPQHF.

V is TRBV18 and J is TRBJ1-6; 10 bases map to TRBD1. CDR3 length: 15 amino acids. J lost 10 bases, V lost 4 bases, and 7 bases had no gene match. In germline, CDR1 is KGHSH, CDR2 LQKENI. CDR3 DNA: TGTGCCAGCTCACTCCGGGACAGGGGCGGCTCACCCCTCCACTTT. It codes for CASSLRDRGGSPLHF.

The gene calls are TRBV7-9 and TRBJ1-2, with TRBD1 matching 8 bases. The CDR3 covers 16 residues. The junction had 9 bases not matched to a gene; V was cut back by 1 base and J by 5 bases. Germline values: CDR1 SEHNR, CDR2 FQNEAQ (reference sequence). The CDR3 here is CASSLEGGTGIYGYTF. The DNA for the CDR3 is TGTGCCAGCAGCTTAGAGGGGGGGACAGGTATATATGGCTACACCTTC.

CDR3 sequence reads: CASSFGNQPQHF. CDR3 in DNA: TGTGCCAGCAGTTTCGGGAATCAGCCCCAGCATTTT. The chain has TRBV28 and TRBJ1-5; no clear D. Looked up from germline, CDR1 is MDHEN and CDR2 is SYDVKM. The ends were cut back, 3 bases at V and 4 bases at J, with 4 bases in the middle. The CDR3 runs 12 residues. The full variable domain, in which reference TRBV28 and TRBJ1-5 provide the parts outside the CDR3, is DVKVTQSSRYLVKRTGEKVFLECVQDMDHENMFWYRQDPGLGLRLIYFSYDVKMKEKGDIPEGYSVSREKKERFSLILESASTNQTSMYLCASSFGNQPQHFGDGTRLSIL.

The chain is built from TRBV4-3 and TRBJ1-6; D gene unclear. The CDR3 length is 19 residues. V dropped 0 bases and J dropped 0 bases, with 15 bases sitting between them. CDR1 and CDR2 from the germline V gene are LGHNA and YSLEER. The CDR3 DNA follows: TGCGCCAGCAGCCAAGATGACGCCCGACGGGGCTCCTATAATTCACCCCTCCACTTT. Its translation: CASSQDDARRGSYNSPLHF.

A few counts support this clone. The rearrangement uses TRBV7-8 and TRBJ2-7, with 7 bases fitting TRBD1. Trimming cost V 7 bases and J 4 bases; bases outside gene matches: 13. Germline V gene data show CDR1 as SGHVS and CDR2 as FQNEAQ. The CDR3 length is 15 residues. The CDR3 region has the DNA TGTGCCAGCATTCGAAGGCCGGGACAGCCTTACGAGCAGTACTTC. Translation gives CASIRRPGQPYEQYF.

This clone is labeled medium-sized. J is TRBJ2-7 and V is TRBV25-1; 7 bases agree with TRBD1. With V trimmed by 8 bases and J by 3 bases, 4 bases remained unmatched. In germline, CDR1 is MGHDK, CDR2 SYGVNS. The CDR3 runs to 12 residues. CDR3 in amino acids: CASRDRFYEQYF. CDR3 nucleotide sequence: TGTGCCAGCCGGGACAGATTCTACGAGCAGTACTTC.

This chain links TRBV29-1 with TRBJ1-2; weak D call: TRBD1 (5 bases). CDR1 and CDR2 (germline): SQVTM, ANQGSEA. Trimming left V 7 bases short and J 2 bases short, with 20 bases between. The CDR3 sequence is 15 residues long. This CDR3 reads CSAHRGLGENYGYTF. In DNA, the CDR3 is TGCAGCGCGCACCGGGGACTGGGCGAAAACTATGGCTACACCTTC.

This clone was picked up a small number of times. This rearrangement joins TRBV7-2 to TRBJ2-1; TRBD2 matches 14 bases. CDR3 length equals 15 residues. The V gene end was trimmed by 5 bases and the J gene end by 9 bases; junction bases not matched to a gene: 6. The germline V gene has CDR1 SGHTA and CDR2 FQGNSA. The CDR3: CASSLTSGRGVEQFF. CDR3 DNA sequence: TGTGCCAGCAGCCTGACTAGCGGGAGGGGGGTTGAGCAGTTCTTC.

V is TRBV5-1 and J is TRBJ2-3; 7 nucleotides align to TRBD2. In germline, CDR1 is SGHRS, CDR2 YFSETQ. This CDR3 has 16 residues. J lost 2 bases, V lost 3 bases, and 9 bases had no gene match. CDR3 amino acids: CASSSHLSGFTDTQYF. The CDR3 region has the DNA TGCGCCAGCAGCTCCCACCTTAGCGGGTTCACAGATACGCAGTATTTT.

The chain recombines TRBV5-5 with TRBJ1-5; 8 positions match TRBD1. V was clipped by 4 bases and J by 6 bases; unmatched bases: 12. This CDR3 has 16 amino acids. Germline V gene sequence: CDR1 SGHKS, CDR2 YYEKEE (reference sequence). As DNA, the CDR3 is TGTGCCAGCAGCCCCTCGGGCAGGGGGCAAGCTCAGCCCCAGCATTTT. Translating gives CASSPSGRGQAQPQHF.

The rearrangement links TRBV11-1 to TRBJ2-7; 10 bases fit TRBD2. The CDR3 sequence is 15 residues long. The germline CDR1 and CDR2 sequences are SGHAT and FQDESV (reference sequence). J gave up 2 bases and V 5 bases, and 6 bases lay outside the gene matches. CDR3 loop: CASSPRLAGPYEQYF. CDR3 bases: TGTGCCAGCAGCCCCAGACTAGCGGGCCCCTACGAGCAGTACTTC.